Following are 2 T cell receptor beta chains from one sample sequenced in a study of blood T cell repertoires in COVID-19. Libraries were prepared by immunoSEQ multiplex PCR; TCRdb keeps only in-frame clonotypes and omits some of them. The table shows approximately 160,000 clones, with around 81% occurring only once. Specimen: peripheral blood. Receptors were obtained from a man between 70 and 80 years old who had recovered from COVID-19.

The V gene is TRBV5-6, the J gene TRBJ1-2; 7 nucleotides line up with TRBD1. Germline trimming cut 3 bases from V and 5 bases from J; bases unmatched to any gene: 10. The CDR3 extends over 15 amino acids. Germline CDR1 SGHDT, CDR2 YYEEEE. CDR3 sequence reads: CASSSFPDRLYGYTF. The CDR3 DNA follows: TGTGCCAGCAGCTCCTTCCCGGACAGGCTTTATGGCTACACCTTC. Complete variable domain (other parts from reference TRBV5-6 and TRBJ1-2): DAGVTQSPTHLIKTRGQQVTLRCSPKSGHDTVSWYQQALGQGPQFIFQYYEEEERQRGNFPDRFSGHQFPNYSSELNVNALLLGDSALYLCASSSFPDRLYGYTFGSGTRLTVV.

This chain links TRBV7-9 with TRBJ1-4; possible D gene TRBD1, 6 bases. The V end lost 3 bases, the J end lost 7 bases, and 12 bases lay between the germline ends. Germline loops: CDR1 SEHNR, CDR2 FQNEAQ (reference sequence). The CDR3 is 14 amino acids. CDR3 bases: TGTGCCAGCAGCTTCAGGGGTCTCGGTGAAAAACTGTTTTTT. Translation: CASSFRGLGEKLFF.